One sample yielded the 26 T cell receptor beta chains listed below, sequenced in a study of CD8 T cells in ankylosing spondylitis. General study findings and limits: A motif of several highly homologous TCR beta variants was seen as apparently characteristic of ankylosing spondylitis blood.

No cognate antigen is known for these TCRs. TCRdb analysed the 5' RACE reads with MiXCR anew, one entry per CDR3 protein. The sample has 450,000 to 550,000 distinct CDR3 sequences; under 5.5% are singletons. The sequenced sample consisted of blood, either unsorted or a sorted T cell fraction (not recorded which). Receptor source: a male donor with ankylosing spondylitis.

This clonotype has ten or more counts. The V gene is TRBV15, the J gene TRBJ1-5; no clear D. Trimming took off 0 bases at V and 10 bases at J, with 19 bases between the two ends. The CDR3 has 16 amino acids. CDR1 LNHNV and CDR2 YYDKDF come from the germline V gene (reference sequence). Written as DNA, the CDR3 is TGTGCCACCAGCAGAGACGGATTTGTCCTCAGTTTCCCCCAGCATTTT. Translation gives CATSRDGFVLSFPQHF.

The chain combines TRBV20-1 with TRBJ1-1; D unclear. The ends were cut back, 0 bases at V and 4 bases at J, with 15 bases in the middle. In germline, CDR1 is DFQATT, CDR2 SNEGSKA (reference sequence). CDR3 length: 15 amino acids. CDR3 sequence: CSARDLGSGFTEAFF. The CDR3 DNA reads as TGCAGTGCTAGAGATCTGGGTAGTGGCTTCACTGAAGCTTTCTTT.

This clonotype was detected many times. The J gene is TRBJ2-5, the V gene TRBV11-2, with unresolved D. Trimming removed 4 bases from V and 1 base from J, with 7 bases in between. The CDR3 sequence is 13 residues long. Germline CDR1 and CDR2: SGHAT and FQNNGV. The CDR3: CASSSSVQETQYF. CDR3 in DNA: TGTGCCAGCAGCTCGTCAGTCCAAGAGACCCAGTACTTC.

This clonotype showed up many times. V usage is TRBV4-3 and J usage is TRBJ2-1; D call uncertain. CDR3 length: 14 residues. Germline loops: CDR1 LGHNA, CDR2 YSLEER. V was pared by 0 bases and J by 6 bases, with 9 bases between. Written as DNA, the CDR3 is TGCGCCAGCAGCCAAGATCGGCAGATCAATGAGCAGTTCTTC. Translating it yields CASSQDRQINEQFF.

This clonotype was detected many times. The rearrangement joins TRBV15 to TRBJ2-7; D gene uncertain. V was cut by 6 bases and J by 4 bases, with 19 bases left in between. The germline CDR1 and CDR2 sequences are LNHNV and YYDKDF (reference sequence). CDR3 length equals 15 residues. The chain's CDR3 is CATSKGQVSFYEQYF. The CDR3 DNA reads TGTGCCACCAGTAAAGGCCAGGTCAGTTTTTACGAGCAGTACTTC.

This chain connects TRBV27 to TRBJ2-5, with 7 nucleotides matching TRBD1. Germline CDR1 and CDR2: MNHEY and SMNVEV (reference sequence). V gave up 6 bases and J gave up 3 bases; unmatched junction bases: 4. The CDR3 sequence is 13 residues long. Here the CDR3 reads CASRDQGEETQYF. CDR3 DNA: TGTGCCAGCAGAGACCAGGGGGAAGAGACCCAGTACTTC.

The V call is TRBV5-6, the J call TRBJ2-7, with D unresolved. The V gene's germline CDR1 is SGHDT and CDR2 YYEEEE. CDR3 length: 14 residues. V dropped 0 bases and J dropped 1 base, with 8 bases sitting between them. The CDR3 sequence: CASSLDSESYEQYF. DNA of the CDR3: TGTGCCAGCAGCTTGGATTCGGAATCCTACGAGCAGTACTTC.

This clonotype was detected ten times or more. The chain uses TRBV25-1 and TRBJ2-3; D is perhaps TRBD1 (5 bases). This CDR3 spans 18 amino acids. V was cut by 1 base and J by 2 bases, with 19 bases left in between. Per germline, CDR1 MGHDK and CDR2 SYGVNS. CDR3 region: CASSEWSGQPKYTDTQYF. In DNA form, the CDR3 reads TGTGCCAGCAGTGAATGGAGTGGACAACCCAAATACACAGATACGCAGTATTTT.

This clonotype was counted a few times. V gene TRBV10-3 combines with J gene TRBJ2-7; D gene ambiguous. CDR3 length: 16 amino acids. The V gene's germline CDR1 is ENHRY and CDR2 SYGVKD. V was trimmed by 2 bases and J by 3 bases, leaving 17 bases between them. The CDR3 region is CAISELVRQSGYEQYF. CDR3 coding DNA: TGTGCCATCAGTGAGCTCGTCCGGCAGTCAGGCTACGAGCAGTACTTC.

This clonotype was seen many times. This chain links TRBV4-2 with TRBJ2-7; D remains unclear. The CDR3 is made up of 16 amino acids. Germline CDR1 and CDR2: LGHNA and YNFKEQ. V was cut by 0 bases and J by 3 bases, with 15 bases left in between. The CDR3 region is CASSQELGSLGYEQYF. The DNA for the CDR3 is TGTGCCAGCAGCCAAGAGCTGGGCTCCTTGGGCTACGAGCAGTACTTC.

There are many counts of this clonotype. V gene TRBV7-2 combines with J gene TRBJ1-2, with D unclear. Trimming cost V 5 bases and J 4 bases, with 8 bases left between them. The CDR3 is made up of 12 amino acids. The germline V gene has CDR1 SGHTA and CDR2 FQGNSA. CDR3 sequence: CASSMSTYGYTF. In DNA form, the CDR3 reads TGTGCCAGCAGCATGAGTACCTATGGCTACACCTTC.

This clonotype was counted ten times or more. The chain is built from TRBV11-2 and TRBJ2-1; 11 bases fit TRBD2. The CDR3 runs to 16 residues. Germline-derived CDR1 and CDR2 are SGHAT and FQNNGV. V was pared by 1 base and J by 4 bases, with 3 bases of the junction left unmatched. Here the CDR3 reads CASSLAGLAGYNEQFF. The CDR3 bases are TGTGCCAGCAGCTTAGCAGGACTAGCGGGTTACAATGAGCAGTTCTTC.

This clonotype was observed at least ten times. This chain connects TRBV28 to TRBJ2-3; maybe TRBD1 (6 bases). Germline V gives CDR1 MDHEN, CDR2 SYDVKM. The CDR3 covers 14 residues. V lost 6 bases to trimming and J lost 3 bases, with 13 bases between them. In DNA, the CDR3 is TGTGCCAGCAGGTGGGGGCGCAGGACAGATACGCAGTATTTT. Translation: CASRWGRRTDTQYF.

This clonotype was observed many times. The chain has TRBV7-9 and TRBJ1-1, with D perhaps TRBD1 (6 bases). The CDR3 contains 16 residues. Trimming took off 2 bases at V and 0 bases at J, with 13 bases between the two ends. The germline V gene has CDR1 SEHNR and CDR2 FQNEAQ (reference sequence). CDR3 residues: CASSLRPGEMNTEAFF. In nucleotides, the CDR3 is TGTGCCAGCAGCTTACGTCCAGGGGAGATGAACACTGAAGCTTTCTTT.

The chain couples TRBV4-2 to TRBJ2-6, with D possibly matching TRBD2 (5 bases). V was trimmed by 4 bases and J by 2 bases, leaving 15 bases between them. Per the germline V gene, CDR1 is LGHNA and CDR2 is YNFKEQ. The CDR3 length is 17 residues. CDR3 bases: TGTGCCAGCAGCCCCTACCCCTTCGGGGCTGGGGCCAACGTCCTGACTTTC. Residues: CASSPYPFGAGANVLTF.

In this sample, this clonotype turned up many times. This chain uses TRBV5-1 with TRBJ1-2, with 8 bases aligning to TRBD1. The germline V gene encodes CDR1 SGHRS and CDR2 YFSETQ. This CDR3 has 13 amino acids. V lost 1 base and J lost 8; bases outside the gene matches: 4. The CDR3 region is CASSLSGGEGYTF. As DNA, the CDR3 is TGCGCCAGCAGCTTGTCAGGGGGCGAGGGCTACACCTTC.

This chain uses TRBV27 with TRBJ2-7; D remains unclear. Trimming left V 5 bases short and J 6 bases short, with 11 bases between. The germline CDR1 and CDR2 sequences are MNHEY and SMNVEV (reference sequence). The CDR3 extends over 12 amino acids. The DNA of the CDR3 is TGTGCCAGCAGTATCCCCCTAGGCGAGCAGTACTTC. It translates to CASSIPLGEQYF.

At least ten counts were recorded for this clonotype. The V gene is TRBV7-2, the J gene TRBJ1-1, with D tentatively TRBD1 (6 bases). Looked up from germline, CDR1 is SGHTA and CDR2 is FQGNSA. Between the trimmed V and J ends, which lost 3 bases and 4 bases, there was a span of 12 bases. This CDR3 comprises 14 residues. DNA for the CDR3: TGTGCCAGCAGCTTCCAAGGGGGTCTCACTGAAGCTTTCTTT. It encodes CASSFQGGLTEAFF.

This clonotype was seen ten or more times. The CDR3 region is CASSGSPQRPNQPQHF. CDR3 coding DNA: TGTGCCAGCAGTGGCAGCCCACAGCGACCCAATCAGCCCCAGCATTTT. The V and J genes are TRBV21-1 and TRBJ1-5. TRBV21-1 is given as a pseudogene. The CDR3 extends over 16 amino acids.

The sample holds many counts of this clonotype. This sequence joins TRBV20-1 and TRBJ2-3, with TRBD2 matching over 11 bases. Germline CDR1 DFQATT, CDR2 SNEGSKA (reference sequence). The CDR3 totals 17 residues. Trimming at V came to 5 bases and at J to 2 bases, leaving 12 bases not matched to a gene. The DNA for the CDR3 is TGCAGTGCTTTTGGGACTAGCGGAGAGATGTACACAGATACGCAGTATTTT. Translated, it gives CSAFGTSGEMYTDTQYF.

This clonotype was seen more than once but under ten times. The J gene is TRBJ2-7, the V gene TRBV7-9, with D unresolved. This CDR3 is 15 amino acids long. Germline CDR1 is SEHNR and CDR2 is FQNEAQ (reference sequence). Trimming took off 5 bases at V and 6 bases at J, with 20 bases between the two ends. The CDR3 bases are TGTGCCAGCAGCATACCGACGGCTAGGTTTGTCGAGCAGTACTTC. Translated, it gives CASSIPTARFVEQYF.

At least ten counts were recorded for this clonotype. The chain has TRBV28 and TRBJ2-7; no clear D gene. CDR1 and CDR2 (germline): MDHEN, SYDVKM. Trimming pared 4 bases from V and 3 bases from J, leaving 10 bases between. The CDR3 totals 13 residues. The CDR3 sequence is CASSSLLDYEQYF. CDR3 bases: TGTGCCAGCAGTTCTCTTTTGGACTACGAGCAGTACTTC.

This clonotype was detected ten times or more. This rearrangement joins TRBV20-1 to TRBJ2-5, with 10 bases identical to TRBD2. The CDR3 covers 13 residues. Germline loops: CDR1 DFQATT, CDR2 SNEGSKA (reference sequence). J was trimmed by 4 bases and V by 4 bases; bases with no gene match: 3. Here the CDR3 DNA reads TGCAGTGCTACTCTAGCGGGAGCAGAGACCCAGTACTTC. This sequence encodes CSATLAGAETQYF.

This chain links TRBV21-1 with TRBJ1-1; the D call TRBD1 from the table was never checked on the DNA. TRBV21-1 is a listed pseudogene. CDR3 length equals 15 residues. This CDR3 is CASSSQPGGNTEAFF. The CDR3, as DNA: TGTGCCAGCAGCAGTCAGCCCGGGGGGAACACTGAAGCTTTCTTT.

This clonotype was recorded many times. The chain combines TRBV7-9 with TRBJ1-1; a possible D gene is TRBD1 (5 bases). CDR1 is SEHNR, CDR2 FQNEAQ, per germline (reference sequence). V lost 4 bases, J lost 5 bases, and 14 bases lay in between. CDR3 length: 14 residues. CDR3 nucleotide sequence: TGTGCCAGCAGCTCGGGGGTCAAAGGGACTGAAGCTTTCTTT. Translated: CASSSGVKGTEAFF.

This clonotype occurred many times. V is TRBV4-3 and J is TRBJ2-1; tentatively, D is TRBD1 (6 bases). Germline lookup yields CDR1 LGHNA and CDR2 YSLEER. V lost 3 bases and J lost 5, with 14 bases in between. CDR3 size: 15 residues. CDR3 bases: TGCGCCAGCAGCCACACAGGGATCGCTAACAATGAGCAGTTCTTC. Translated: CASSHTGIANNEQFF.